The clone carrying this T cell receptor (beta chain) occurred once. These data come from a study of OX40 agonist ivuxolimab in advanced cancers. CDR3 size: 14 residues. The germline CDR1 and CDR2 sequences are SGHNT and YENEEA. The ends were cut back, 3 bases at V and 7 bases at J, with 10 bases in the middle. With baseline, cycle 4 day 1, and cycle 7 day 1 as timepoints, blood was sampled. Some clones are missing from TCRdb's copy, which holds only in-frame ones; the method was immunoSEQ multiplex PCR. The table shows fewer than 50,000 clones, with about 90% occurring only once. This TCR was sampled from an adult with an advanced solid tumor such as melanoma, head and neck, liver or kidney cancer. This specimen was CD4+ or CD8+ T cells sorted from blood, taken in a trial of the OX40 agonist ivuxolimab. The chain joins TRBV11-3 to TRBJ1-6, with no clear D. CDR3 in amino acids: CASSFRQTNSPLHF. The CDR3 region has the DNA TGTGCCAGCAGCTTTCGGCAGACAAATTCACCCCTCCACTTT.